One sample yielded the 15 T cell receptor beta chains listed below, sequenced in a study of long-term antiretroviral therapy in people with HIV. Investigators performed immunoSEQ version v3.0 at survey level. The table came from immunoSEQ multiplex PCR; TCRdb's copy has only in-frame clones and leaves some out. The data show roughly 16,000 clones, around 94% seen once. The input for sequencing was unsorted PBMCs, taken around 6.4 years after starting antiretroviral therapy. The source is a woman aged 45-59 years with HIV.

The V gene is TRBV19, the J gene TRBJ2-5, with unresolved D. CDR1 is LNHDA and CDR2 is SQIVND in the germline V gene (reference sequence). V was pared by 7 bases and J by 5 bases, with 20 bases between. The CDR3 extends over 15 amino acids. CDR3 loop: CASTEVTTTRETQYF. CDR3 DNA sequence: TGTGCCAGTACTGAGGTGACAACGACCCGGGAGACCCAGTACTTC.

The V call is TRBV6-5, the J call TRBJ2-3; a possible D gene is TRBD1 (6 bases). With 2 bases removed from V and 7 bases from J, the gap between germline ends came to 7 bases. This CDR3 is built from 12 residues. Germline assignment: CDR1 MNHEY and CDR2 SVGAGI. CDR3 in DNA: TGTGCCAGCAGTTACAGGGGGAATACGCAGTATTTT. It codes for CASSYRGNTQYF.

This sequence joins TRBV6-1 and TRBJ1-1, with D unresolved. V was pared by 4 bases and J by 5 bases, with 8 bases between. CDR1 and CDR2 (germline): MNHNS, SASEGT. The CDR3 extends over 12 amino acids. CDR3 sequence reads: CASSVAETEAFF. The CDR3 bases are TGTGCCAGCAGTGTCGCGGAGACTGAAGCTTTCTTT.

This clone came up once. DNA for the CDR3: TGTGCCAGCAGCTCGGGACTAGCGGGAGATACAGATACGCAGTATTTT. Translated: CASSSGLAGDTDTQYF. The rearrangement links TRBV7-2 to TRBJ2-3; 14 bases match TRBD2. Trimming at V came to 4 bases and at J to 3 bases, leaving 3 bases not matched to a gene. The CDR3 contains 16 residues. Germline CDR1 reads SGHTA; CDR2 reads FQGNSA.

The V and J genes are TRBV2 and TRBJ2-7, with 8 bases lining up with TRBD1. CDR3 length equals 16 residues. V gave up 0 bases and J gave up 0 bases; unmatched junction bases: 4. The germline V gene has CDR1 SNHLY and CDR2 FYNNEI. CDR3 bases: TGTGCCAGCAGTGAAGCGCTTACAGGGGGCTCCTACGAGCAGTACTTC. Translation: CASSEALTGGSYEQYF. Variable domain in full (rest from reference TRBV2 and TRBJ2-7): EPEVTQTPSHQVTQMGQEVILRCVPISNHLYFYWYRQILGQKVEFLVSFYNNEISEKSEIFDDQFSVERPDGSNFTLKIRSTKLEDSAMYFCASSEALTGGSYEQYFGPGTRLTVT.

This sequence joins TRBV18 and TRBJ2-2; D unclear. The CDR3 loop spans 12 amino acids. Looked up from germline, CDR1 is KGHSH and CDR2 is LQKENI. The ends were cut back, 4 bases at V and 6 bases at J, with 6 bases in the middle. The CDR3 bases are TGTGCCAGCTCACGTGAATCCGGGGAGCTGTTTTTT. Protein sequence: CASSRESGELFF.

V usage is TRBV10-3 and J usage is TRBJ2-7; 7 nucleotides agree with TRBD2. CDR1 is ENHRY and CDR2 is SYGVKD in the germline V gene. The CDR3 has 15 residues. The junction had 13 bases not matched to a gene; V was cut back by 6 bases and J by 5 bases. DNA for the CDR3: TGTGCCATCAGCGAGGTGGGAGGGCTAAAAGACGAGCAGTACTTC. Protein: CAISEVGGLKDEQYF.

The J gene is TRBJ2-3, the V gene TRBV2, with TRBD2 matching over 9 bases. The CDR3 length is 17 residues. Germline lookup yields CDR1 SNHLY and CDR2 FYNNEI. V was clipped by 7 bases and J by 3 bases; unmatched bases: 14. The CDR3 coding sequence is TGTGCCAGCAACCAGCGGGAGGTCCCGACCGAGACAGATACGCAGTATTTT. It yields the protein CASNQREVPTETDTQYF.

The chain links TRBV5-4 to TRBJ2-1; 7 bases are shared with TRBD1. CDR3 length: 14 residues. CDR1 is SGHNT, CDR2 YYREEE, per germline (reference sequence). V lost 0 bases, J lost 6 bases, and 3 bases stayed unmatched. In nucleotides, the CDR3 is TGTGCCAGCAGCTTGGCAGGGGGTTTCAATGAGCAGTTCTTC. Encoded protein: CASSLAGGFNEQFF. Together with reference TRBV5-4 and TRBJ2-1, the CDR3 gives the full variable domain: ETGVTQSPTHLIKTRGQQVTLRCSSQSGHNTVSWYQQALGQGPQFIFQYYREEENGRGNFPPRFSGLQFPNYSSELNVNALELDDSALYLCASSLAGGFNEQFFGPGTRLTVL.

This clone occurred once. V and J are TRBV5-4 and TRBJ2-1, with 7 positions matching TRBD1. Germline V gene data show CDR1 as SGHNT and CDR2 as YYREEE (reference sequence). CDR3 length equals 15 residues. V was clipped by 5 bases and J by 7 bases; unmatched bases: 12. CDR3 DNA sequence: TGTGCCAGCAGTGCGACAGGGTTTTTAGGGAATGAGCAGTTCTTC. Translating it yields CASSATGFLGNEQFF.

The chain joins TRBV7-2 to TRBJ2-7; D gene unclear. Germline V CDR1 and CDR2: SGHTA, FQGNSA. The CDR3 sequence is 13 residues long. V was clipped by 3 bases and J by 2 bases, with 8 bases between them. The CDR3 spells CASSFGEAYEQYF. The CDR3 nucleotides are TGTGCCAGCAGCTTTGGGGAAGCCTACGAGCAGTACTTC.

The rearrangement joins TRBV28 to TRBJ1-1, with D unclear. Germline CDR1 and CDR2: MDHEN and SYDVKM. This CDR3 spans 11 amino acids. V lost 7 bases and J 7 bases, leaving 10 bases between the germline ends. CDR3 coding DNA: TGTGCCAGCAACTCAATAAGTGAAGCTTTCTTT. Protein product: CASNSISEAFF.

This clone was recorded once. The genes are TRBV6-4 and TRBJ2-5, with 9 bases aligning to TRBD2. The CDR3 runs 19 residues. The V gene's germline CDR1 is MRHNA and CDR2 SNTAGT. V dropped 0 bases and J dropped 6; count of bases not matched to a gene: 17. The chain's CDR3 is CASSDSGVFCGRARKTQYF. The CDR3 DNA reads as TGTGCCAGCAGTGACTCGGGTGTTTTTTGCGGGAGGGCCCGGAAGACCCAGTACTTC.

The chain employs TRBV6-5 and TRBJ1-2; no clear D. The CDR3 totals 14 residues. V shed 4 bases and J shed 2 bases, with 11 bases lying between them. The germline gives CDR1 MNHEY, CDR2 SVGAGI. The CDR3 DNA reads as TGTGCCAGCAGTTCCACAGCCCCAAACTATGGCTACACCTTC. Amino acid sequence: CASSSTAPNYGYTF.

The chain's CDR3 is CASSLGGNTEAFF. As DNA, the CDR3 is TGCGCCAGCAGCTTGGGGGGGAACACTGAAGCTTTCTTT. The rearrangement joins TRBV5-1 to TRBJ1-1; no clear D gene. The CDR3 is 13 amino acids. Trimming removed 0 bases from V and 1 base from J, with 4 bases in between. Germline CDR1 SGHRS, CDR2 YFSETQ.